One and the same sample provided the 18 T cell receptor beta chains below, sequenced in a study of beta chain features in type 1 diabetes. The entirety of the isolated RNA underwent reverse transcription, so expressed TCRB transcripts were sequenced. Sequenced by immunoSEQ multiplex PCR; TCRdb stores in-frame clones only, minus some. The sample shows 900,000 or so clones, roughly 15% of them seen only once. Specimen: naive CD4+ T cells from blood. All receptors derive from a young woman in good health.

V is TRBV7-9 and J is TRBJ2-5; TRBD2 matches at 7 bases. The CDR3 loop spans 16 amino acids. Germline V gives CDR1 SEHNR, CDR2 FQNEAQ (reference sequence). With V trimmed by 4 bases and J by 4 bases, 12 bases remained unmatched. The CDR3 sequence: CASSYSLRLARETQYF. DNA for the CDR3: TGTGCCAGCAGCTACTCCCTGAGACTAGCTCGAGAGACCCAGTACTTC. Full variable domain (outside the CDR3, taken from reference TRBV7-9 and TRBJ2-5): DTGVSQNPRHKITKRGQNVTFRCDPISEHNRLYWYRQTLGQGPEFLTYFQNEAQLEKSRLLSDRFSAERPKGSFSTLEIQRTEQGDSAMYLCASSYSLRLARETQYFGPGTRLLVL.

J is TRBJ2-4 and V is TRBV27, with 11 bases identical to TRBD2. The germline V gene encodes CDR1 MNHEY and CDR2 SMNVEV (reference sequence). The CDR3 has 16 amino acids. The V and J ends lost 9 bases and 0 bases, in that order; junction bases with no gene match: 7. The chain's CDR3 is CARLAGVEAAKNIQYF. The CDR3, as DNA: TGTGCCAGACTAGCGGGAGTAGAGGCAGCCAAAAACATTCAGTACTTC.

This sequence joins TRBV28 and TRBJ1-3, with D hard to call. V was pared by 6 bases and J by 0 bases, with 9 bases between. CDR1 and CDR2 (germline): MDHEN, SYDVKM. CDR3 length: 14 amino acids. The CDR3 DNA reads TGTGCCAGCAGGCCCACATACTCTGGAAACACCATATATTTT. This encodes CASRPTYSGNTIYF.

This clone has more than one count but fewer than ten. The chain recombines TRBV4-1 with TRBJ2-3; 9 nucleotides align to TRBD2. The CDR3 has 15 residues. Germline loops: CDR1 MGHRA, CDR2 YSYEKL. Trimming at V came to 4 bases and at J to 1 base, leaving 3 bases not matched to a gene. In nucleotides, the CDR3 is TGCGCCAGCAGCCTTAGCGGGAGTGGCACAGATACGCAGTATTTT. Its translation: CASSLSGSGTDTQYF.

The table lists this clone with a few counts. The gene calls are TRBV23-1 and TRBJ2-3; possibly TRBD1 for D (6 bases). TRBV23-1 is an ORF, and what it does is uncertain. CDR3 length: 16 amino acids. The ends were cut back, 6 bases at V and 4 bases at J, with 20 bases in the middle. The DNA for the CDR3 is TGCGCCAGCAGCCCCGGAGACAGGATTTTCCCAGATACGCAGTATTTT. Translated: CASSPGDRIFPDTQYF.

This clone occurred a few times. The V gene is TRBV15, the J gene TRBJ2-5; 7 bases map to TRBD2. This CDR3 is 15 amino acids long. Looked up from germline, CDR1 is LNHNV and CDR2 is YYDKDF (reference sequence). The V gene end was trimmed by 0 bases and the J gene end by 4 bases; junction bases not matched to a gene: 5. The CDR3 DNA follows: TGTGCCACCAGCAGAGATAAAGGGAGGGGAGAGACCCAGTACTTC. Its translation: CATSRDKGRGETQYF.

Comment on this clone: The junction differs from germline at one of its ends, possibly a read error. This rearrangement joins TRBV5-4 to TRBJ2-2; 14 bases match TRBD2. Germline CDR1 SGHNT, CDR2 YYREEE (reference sequence). CDR3 size: 16 residues. DNA of the CDR3: TGTGCCAGCAGCATAGGGACTAGCGGGAGCACCGGGGAGCTGTTCTTT. This gives the protein CASSIGTSGSTGELFF. The full variable domain, completed using reference TRBV5-4 and TRBJ2-2, is ETGVTQSPTHLIKTRGQQVTLRCSSQSGHNTVSWYQQALGQGPQFIFQYYREEENGRGNFPPRFSGLQFPNYSSELNVNALELDDSALYLCASSIGTSGSTGELFFGEGSRLTVL.

The chain couples TRBV15 to TRBJ2-1; D is undetermined. This CDR3 is built from 18 residues. V was trimmed by 1 base and J by 3 bases, leaving 19 bases between them. Germline V gene sequence: CDR1 LNHNV, CDR2 YYDKDF (reference sequence). This CDR3 reads CATSRGLLPELIYNEQFF. The CDR3 bases are TGTGCCACCAGCAGAGGTCTACTACCTGAGCTCATCTACAATGAGCAGTTCTTC.

A few counts support this clone. The gene calls are TRBV18 and TRBJ2-1; D remains unclear. This CDR3 contains 15 residues. Germline V gene data show CDR1 as KGHSH and CDR2 as LQKENI. Trimming left V 2 bases short and J 0 bases short, with 8 bases between. The CDR3 sequence is CASSPWGNSYNEQFF. The CDR3 coding sequence is TGTGCCAGCTCACCATGGGGTAACTCCTACAATGAGCAGTTCTTC.

V and J are TRBV5-1 and TRBJ2-5; the match to TRBD2 covers 8 bases. J was trimmed by 2 bases and V by 5 bases; bases with no gene match: 8. The CDR3 runs to 15 residues. Germline V lookup: CDR1 SGHRS, CDR2 YFSETQ. CDR3 nucleotides: TGCGCCAGCAGATTTAGCGGGAACTGGCAAGAGACCCAGTACTTC. This translates into CASRFSGNWQETQYF.

This chain uses TRBV28 with TRBJ2-5, with D possibly being TRBD2 (6 bases). The V and J ends lost 3 bases and 0 bases respectively, with 11 bases between them. The length of the CDR3 is 15 residues. CDR1 and CDR2 (germline): MDHEN, SYDVKM. CDR3 coding DNA: TGTGCCAGCAGTTTTGGCGGGATCCACCAAGAGACCCAGTACTTC. Translating gives CASSFGGIHQETQYF.

The chain is built from TRBV28 and TRBJ2-4; 7 bases map to TRBD1. Germline CDR1 and CDR2: MDHEN and SYDVKM. The junction had 21 bases not matched to a gene; V was cut back by 6 bases and J by 4 bases. This CDR3 comprises 19 residues. The DNA for the CDR3 is TGTGCCAGCAGCAGGTACAGGGGCACGTACGAGGAAACTAAAAACATTCAGTACTTC. It specifies CASSRYRGTYEETKNIQYF.

The chain is built from TRBV7-2 and TRBJ2-3; D is undetermined. V lost 5 bases and J 6 bases, leaving 15 bases between the germline ends. CDR1 and CDR2 (germline): SGHTA, FQGNSA. CDR3 length: 14 amino acids. CDR3 region: CASSNSRYPDTQYF. The CDR3 region has the DNA TGTGCCAGCAGCAATTCCCGATATCCCGATACGCAGTATTTT.

This clone was observed a few times. The V gene is TRBV13, the J gene TRBJ1-1; no reliable D call. Germline values: CDR1 PRHDT, CDR2 FYEKMQ (reference sequence). Trimming took off 2 bases at V and 6 bases at J, with 4 bases between the two ends. The length of the CDR3 is 11 residues. The CDR3 loop is CASSLRSEAFF. In DNA form, the CDR3 reads TGTGCCAGCAGCTTAAGGTCTGAAGCTTTCTTT. The full variable domain, completed using reference TRBV13 and TRBJ1-1, is AAGVIQSPRHLIKEKRETATLKCYPIPRHDTVYWYQQGPGQDPQFLISFYEKMQSDKGSIPDRFSAQQFSDYHSELNMSSLELGDSALYFCASSLRSEAFFGQGTRLTVV.

This clone was observed a few times. The chain couples TRBV7-2 to TRBJ2-7; D is unresolved. The CDR3 runs 13 residues. Trimming took 4 bases from V and 3 from J, leaving 10 bases between them. The germline CDR1 and CDR2 sequences are SGHTA and FQGNSA. Here the CDR3 reads CASSSATNYEQYF. CDR3 in DNA: TGTGCCAGCAGCTCCGCAACCAACTACGAGCAGTACTTC.

CDR3 sequence (DNA): TGCAGCATAAGACTAGCGGGAGGCCAAGAGACCCAGTACTTC. The encoded protein is CSIRLAGGQETQYF. J is TRBJ2-5 and V is TRBV29-1; 13 nucleotides match TRBD2. The V gene's germline CDR1 is SQVTM and CDR2 ANQGSEA. The CDR3 has 14 residues. V lost 8 bases to trimming and J lost 1 base; unmatched junction nucleotides: 4.

This clone appeared a few times. The V gene is TRBV11-2, the J gene TRBJ1-2, with D perhaps TRBD1 (5 bases). Trimming stripped 2 bases from V and 10 bases from J, with 23 bases between. From germline, CDR1 is SGHAT and CDR2 FQNNGV. This CDR3 has 16 residues. CDR3 residues: CASSLTWGPDGGNYTF. The CDR3 bases are TGTGCCAGCAGCTTAACCTGGGGACCGGACGGGGGAAACTACACCTTC.

This clone was seen a few times. This chain uses TRBV27 with TRBJ1-5; TRBD1 might be the D (5 bases). Germline assignment: CDR1 MNHEY and CDR2 SMNVEV (reference sequence). V dropped 0 bases and J dropped 5 bases, with 11 bases sitting between them. This CDR3 is 15 amino acids long. The CDR3 region is CASSLSSGMDQPQHF. The CDR3 DNA sequence: TGTGCCAGCAGTTTATCCTCAGGGATGGATCAGCCCCAGCATTTT.